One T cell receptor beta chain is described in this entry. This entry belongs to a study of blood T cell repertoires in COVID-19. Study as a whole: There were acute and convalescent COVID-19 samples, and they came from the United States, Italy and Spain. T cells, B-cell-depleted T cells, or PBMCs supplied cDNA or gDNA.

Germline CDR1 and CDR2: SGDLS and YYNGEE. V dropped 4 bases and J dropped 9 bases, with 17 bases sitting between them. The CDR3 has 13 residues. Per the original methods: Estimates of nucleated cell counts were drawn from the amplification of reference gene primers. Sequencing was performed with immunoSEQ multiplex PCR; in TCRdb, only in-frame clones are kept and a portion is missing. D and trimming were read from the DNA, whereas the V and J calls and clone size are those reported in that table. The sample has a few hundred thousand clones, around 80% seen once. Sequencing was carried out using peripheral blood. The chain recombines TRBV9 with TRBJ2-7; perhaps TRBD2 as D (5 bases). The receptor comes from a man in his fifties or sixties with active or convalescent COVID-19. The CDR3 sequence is CASSPRTFETQYV. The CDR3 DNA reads TGTGCCAGCAGCCCCCGGACTTTCGAAACGCAGTACGTC.